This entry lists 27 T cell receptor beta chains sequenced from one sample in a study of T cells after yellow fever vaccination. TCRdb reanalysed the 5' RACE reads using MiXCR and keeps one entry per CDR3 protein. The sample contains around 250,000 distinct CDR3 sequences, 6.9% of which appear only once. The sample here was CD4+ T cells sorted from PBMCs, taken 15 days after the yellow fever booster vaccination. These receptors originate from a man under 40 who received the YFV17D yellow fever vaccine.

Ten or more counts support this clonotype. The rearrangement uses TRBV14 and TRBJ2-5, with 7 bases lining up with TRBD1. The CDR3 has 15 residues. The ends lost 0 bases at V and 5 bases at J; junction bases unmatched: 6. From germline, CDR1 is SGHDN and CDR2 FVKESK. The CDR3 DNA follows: TGTGCCAGCAGCCAAGACAGGGGGAGCCGGGAGACCCAGTACTTC. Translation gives CASSQDRGSRETQYF.

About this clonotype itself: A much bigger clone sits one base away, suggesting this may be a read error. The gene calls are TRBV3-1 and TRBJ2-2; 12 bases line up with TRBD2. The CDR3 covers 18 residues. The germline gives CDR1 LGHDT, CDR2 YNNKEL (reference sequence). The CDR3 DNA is TGTACCAGCAGCGGCTTGACCGGACTAGCGGGAAGCACCGGGGAGCTGTTTTTT. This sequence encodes CTSSGLTGLAGSTGELFF.

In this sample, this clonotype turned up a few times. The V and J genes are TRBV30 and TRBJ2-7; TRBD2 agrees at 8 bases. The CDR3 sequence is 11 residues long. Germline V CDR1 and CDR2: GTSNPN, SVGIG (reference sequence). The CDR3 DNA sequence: TGTGCGTTAGCGGGAACCTACGAGCAGTACTTC. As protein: CALAGTYEQYF.

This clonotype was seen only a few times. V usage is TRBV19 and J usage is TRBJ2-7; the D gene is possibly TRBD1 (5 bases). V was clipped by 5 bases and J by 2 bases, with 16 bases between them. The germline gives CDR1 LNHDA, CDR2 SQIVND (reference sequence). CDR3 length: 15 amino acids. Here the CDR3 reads CASSLTGHLTYEQYF. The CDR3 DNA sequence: TGTGCCAGTAGTCTGACTGGACATCTCACCTACGAGCAGTACTTC.

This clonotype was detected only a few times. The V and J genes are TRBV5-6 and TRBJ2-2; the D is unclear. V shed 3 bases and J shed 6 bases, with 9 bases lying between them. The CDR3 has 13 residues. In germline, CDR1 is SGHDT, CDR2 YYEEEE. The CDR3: CASSSRPAGELFF. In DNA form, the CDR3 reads TGTGCCAGCAGCTCCCGACCCGCCGGGGAGCTGTTTTTT.

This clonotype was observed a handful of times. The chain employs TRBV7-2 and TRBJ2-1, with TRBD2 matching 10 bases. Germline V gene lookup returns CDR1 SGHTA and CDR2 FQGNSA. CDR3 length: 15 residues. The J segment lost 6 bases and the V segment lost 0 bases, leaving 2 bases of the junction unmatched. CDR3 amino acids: CASSLAGTSVNEQFF. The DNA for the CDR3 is TGTGCCAGCAGCTTAGCCGGGACTAGCGTCAATGAGCAGTTCTTC.

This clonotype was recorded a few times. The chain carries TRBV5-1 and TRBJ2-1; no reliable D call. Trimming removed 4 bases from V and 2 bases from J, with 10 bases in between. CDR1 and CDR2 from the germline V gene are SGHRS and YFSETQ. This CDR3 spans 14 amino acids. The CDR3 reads CASSPEGTYNEQFF. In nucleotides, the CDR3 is TGCGCCAGCAGCCCGGAAGGAACCTACAATGAGCAGTTCTTC.

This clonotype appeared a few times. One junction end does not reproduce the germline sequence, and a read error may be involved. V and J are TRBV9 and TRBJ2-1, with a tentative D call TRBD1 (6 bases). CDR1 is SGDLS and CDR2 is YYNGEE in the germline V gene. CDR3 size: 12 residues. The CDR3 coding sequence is TGTGCCAGCAGCGCCCCACAGGGTCCGTGGCTCTTC. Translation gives CASSAPQGPWLF.

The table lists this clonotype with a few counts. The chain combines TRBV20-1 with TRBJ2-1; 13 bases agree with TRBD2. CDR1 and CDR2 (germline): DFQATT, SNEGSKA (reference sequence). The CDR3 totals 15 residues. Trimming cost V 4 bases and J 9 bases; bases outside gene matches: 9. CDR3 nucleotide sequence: TGCAGTGCTAACCTCCCGGGACTAGCGGGACGTGAGCAGTTCTTC. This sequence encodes CSANLPGLAGREQFF.

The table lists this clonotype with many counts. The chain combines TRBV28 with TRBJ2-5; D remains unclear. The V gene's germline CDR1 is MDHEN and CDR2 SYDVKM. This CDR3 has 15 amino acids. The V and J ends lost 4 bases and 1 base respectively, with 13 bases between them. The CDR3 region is CASSSGGRPQETQYF. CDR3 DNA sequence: TGTGCCAGCAGTTCGGGCGGCCGGCCCCAAGAGACCCAGTACTTC.

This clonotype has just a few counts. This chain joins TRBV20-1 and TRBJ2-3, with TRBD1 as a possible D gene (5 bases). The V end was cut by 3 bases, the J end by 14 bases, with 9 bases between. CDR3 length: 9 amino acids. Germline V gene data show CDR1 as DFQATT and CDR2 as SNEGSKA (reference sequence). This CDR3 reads CSARAQGYF. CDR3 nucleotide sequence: TGCAGTGCTAGGGCCCAGGGGTATTTT.

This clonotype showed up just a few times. CDR3 residues: CATSRYTGARIDYGYTF. The DNA of the CDR3 is TGTGCCACCAGCAGATATACAGGGGCGCGCATTGACTATGGCTACACCTTC. The V gene is TRBV15, the J gene TRBJ1-2; 7 bases are a match to TRBD1. This CDR3 comprises 17 residues. J gave up 3 bases and V 2 bases, and 12 bases lay outside the gene matches. Per the germline V gene, CDR1 is LNHNV and CDR2 is YYDKDF (reference sequence).

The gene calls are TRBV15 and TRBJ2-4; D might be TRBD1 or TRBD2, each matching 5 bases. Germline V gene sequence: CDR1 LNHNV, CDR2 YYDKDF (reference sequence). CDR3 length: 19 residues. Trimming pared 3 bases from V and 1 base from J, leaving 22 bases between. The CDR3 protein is CATSRRERQTLKAKNIQYF. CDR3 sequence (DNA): TGTGCCACCAGCAGGAGGGAAAGACAGACTCTGAAGGCCAAAAACATTCAGTACTTC.

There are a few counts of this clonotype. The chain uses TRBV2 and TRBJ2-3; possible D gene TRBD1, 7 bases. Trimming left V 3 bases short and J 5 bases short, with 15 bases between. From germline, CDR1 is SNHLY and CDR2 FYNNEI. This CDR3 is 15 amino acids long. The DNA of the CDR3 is TGTGCCAGCAGTGACCCCAGGGGGGTTTTAGATACGCAGTATTTT. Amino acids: CASSDPRGVLDTQYF.

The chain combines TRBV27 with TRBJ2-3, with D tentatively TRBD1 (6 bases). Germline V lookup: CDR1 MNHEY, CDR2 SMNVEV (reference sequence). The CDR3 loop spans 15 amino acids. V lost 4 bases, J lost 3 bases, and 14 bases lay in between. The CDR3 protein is CASSSRGLVTDTQYF. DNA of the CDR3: TGTGCCAGCAGTTCAAGGGGGTTGGTGACAGATACGCAGTATTTT.

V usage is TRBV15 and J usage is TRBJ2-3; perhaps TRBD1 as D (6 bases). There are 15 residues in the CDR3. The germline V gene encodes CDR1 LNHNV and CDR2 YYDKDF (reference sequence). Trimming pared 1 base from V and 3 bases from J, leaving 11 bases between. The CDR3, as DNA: TGTGCCACCAGCAGAGTTACAGGGAGTACAGATACGCAGTATTTT. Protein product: CATSRVTGSTDTQYF.

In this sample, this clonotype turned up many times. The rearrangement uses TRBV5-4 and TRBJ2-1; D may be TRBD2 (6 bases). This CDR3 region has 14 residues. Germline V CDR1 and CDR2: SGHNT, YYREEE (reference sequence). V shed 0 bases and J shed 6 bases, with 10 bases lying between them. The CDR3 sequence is CASSLVGTRNEQFF. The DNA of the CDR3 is TGTGCCAGCAGCTTGGTTGGGACTCGCAATGAGCAGTTCTTC.

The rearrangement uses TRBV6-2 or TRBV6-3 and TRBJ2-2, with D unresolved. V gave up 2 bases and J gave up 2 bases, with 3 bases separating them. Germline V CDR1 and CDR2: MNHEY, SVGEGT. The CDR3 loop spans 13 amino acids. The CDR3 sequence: CASSYPNTGELFF. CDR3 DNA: TGTGCCAGCAGTTACCCAAACACCGGGGAGCTGTTTTTT.

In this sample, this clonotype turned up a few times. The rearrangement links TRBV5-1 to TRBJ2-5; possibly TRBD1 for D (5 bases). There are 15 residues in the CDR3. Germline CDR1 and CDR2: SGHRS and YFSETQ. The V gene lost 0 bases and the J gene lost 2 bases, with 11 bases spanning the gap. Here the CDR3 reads CASSLGQPEQETQYF. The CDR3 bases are TGCGCCAGCAGCTTGGGACAGCCCGAACAAGAGACCCAGTACTTC.

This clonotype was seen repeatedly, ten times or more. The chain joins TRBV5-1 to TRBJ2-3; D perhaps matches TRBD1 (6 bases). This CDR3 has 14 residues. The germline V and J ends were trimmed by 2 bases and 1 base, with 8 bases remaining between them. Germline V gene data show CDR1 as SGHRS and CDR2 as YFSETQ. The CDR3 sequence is CASSFGQRTDTQYF. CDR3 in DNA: TGCGCCAGCAGCTTCGGACAGCGCACAGATACGCAGTATTTT. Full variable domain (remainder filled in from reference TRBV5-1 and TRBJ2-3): KAGVTQTPRYLIKTRGQQVTLSCSPISGHRSVSWYQQTPGQGLQFLFEYFSETQRNKGNFPGRFSGRQFSNSRSEMNVSTLELGDSALYLCASSFGQRTDTQYFGPGTRLTVL.

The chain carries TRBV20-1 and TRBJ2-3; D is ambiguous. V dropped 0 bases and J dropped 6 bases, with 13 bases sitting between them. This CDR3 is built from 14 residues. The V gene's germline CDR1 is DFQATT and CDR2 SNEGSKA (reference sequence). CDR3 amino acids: CSARELGFFDTQYF. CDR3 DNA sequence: TGCAGTGCTAGAGAATTGGGCTTTTTCGATACGCAGTATTTT.

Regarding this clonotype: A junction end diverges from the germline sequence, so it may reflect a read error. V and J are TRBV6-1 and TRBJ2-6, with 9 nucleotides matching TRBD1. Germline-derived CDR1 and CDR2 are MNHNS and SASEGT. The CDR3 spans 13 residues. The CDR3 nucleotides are TGTGCCAGCAGGCGGACAGGGGTCAACGTCCTGACTTTC. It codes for CASRRTGVNVLTF.

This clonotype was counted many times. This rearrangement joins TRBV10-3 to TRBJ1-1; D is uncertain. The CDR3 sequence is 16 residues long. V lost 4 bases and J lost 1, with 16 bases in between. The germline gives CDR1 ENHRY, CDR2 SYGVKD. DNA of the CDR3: TGTGCCATCAGTGTTACGAACGCCGGACGGAACACTGAAGCTTTCTTT. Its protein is CAISVTNAGRNTEAFF.

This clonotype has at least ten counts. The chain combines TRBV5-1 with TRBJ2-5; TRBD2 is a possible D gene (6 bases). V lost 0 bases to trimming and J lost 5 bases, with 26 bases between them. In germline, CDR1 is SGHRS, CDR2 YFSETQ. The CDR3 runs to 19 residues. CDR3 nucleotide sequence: TGCGCCAGCAGCTTGGCCCTGGCAAACCGGGGGATAAGATCGGAGACCCAGTACTTC. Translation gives CASSLALANRGIRSETQYF.

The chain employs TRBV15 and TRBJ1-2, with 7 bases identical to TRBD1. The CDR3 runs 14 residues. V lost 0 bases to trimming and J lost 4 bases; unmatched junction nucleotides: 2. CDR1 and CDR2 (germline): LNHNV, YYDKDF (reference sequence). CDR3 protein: CATSRERGLYGYTF. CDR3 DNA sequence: TGTGCCACCAGCAGAGAGAGGGGGCTCTATGGCTACACCTTC.

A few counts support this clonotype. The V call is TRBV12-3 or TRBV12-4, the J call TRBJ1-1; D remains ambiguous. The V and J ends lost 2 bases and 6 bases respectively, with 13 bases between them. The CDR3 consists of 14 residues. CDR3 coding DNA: TGTGCCAGCAGTTTACGTGGTCCATCCGCTGAAGCTTTCTTT. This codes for CASSLRGPSAEAFF.

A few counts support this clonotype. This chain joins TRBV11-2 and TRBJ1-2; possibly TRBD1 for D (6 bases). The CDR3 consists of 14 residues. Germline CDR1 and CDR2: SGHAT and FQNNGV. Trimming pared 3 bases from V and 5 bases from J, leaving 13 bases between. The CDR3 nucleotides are TGTGCCAGCAGCTTGGAGGCAGGGGCTTATGGCTACACCTTC. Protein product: CASSLEAGAYGYTF. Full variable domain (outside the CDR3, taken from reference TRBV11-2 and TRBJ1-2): EAGVAQSPRYKIIEKRQSVAFWCNPISGHATLYWYQQILGQGPKLLIQFQNNGVVDDSQLPKDRFSAERLKGVDSTLKIQPAKLEDSAVYLCASSLEAGAYGYTFGSGTRLTVV.